This TCR beta chain was identified during a study of OX40 agonist ivuxolimab in advanced cancers. Background for the entire study: Ivuxolimab, which targeted the costimulatory receptor OX40 (CD134), was an agonistic, fully human IgG2 monoclonal antibody. Intravenous ivuxolimab was administered to patients every 2 weeks at six dose levels: 0.01, 0.1, 0.3, 1.5, 3 and 10 mg/kg. Among the 50 to 55 dose-escalation patients, 19 had hepatocellular carcinoma, approximately 15 melanoma, 9 renal cell carcinoma and 9 head and neck cancer. In the dose-escalation cohort, 70% to 90% of patients were male, and the mean age was around 60 years with a range of roughly 23 to 90. Prior anti-PD-1, anti-PD-L1 or anti-CTLA-4 therapy was permitted, and checkpoint inhibitors had been received by around 39% of dose-escalation patients. Partial responses occurred in three dose-escalation patients, of whom one had hepatocellular carcinoma and two had cutaneous melanoma. Peripheral TCRbeta sequencing was intended to test whether TCR sequence diversity was altered and clonal T-cell expansion was caused by ivuxolimab. The paper reports the monotherapy dose-escalation portion (N = 52 patients) of the phase I ivuxolimab trial.

The trial excluded patients who had a history of autoimmune disease or were on systemic immunosuppression. Peripheral blood for TCR sequencing was collected from all dose cohorts at baseline, on cycle 4 day 1, and on cycle 7 day 1. The samples were drawn from a first-in-human, open-label, multicenter phase I dose-escalation trial of ivuxolimab. Adults with locally advanced or metastatic head and neck squamous cell, hepatocellular, melanoma or renal cell carcinoma were enrolled in the trial. Before TCR sequencing, CD4+ and CD8+ T cells were separately sorted from peripheral blood. The investigation overall reported the following: At doses of 0.1 to 3.0 mg/kg, clonal expansion of both CD4+ and CD8+ T cells in blood was seen between baseline and week 6. After ivuxolimab, more expanded clones were found on average in CD8+ T cells than in CD4+ T cells. The antigen specificity of the peripheral T cells that underwent clonal expansion was not determined. Low levels of normalized T-cell clonal expansion were also seen in some patients who did not respond. In partial responders in the 0.1-3.0 mg/kg groups, normalized peripheral clonal expansion was found to be among the lowest, especially among CD8+ T cells.

Points on this clone: Its antigen has not been determined. Per-nucleotide qualities are absent, and no much larger clonotype sits a single base away.

For sequencing of the TCRbeta CDR3 region, genomic DNA was extracted from the sorted cells. TCRbeta CDR3 regions were sequenced using the immunoSEQ Assay. As stored in TCRdb, this immuneACCESS dataset retains in-frame rearrangements with V and J assigned. A fraction of the clones does not appear; measured against another copy, unresolved V genes explain less than half of the discrepancy, and the remainder lacks a known reason. Here the sample has under 90,000 clones; roughly 91% occur a single time. Around 0.32% of the sample is in the top ten clones. The clonotype originates from an adult with an advanced solid tumor such as melanoma, head and neck, liver or kidney cancer. The sequencing here drew on CD4+ or CD8+ T cells sorted from blood, taken in a trial of the OX40 agonist ivuxolimab.

The base sequence is TGCGCCAGCAGCATAGGACAGACGGAAAACACCATATATTTT. Translated, it reads CASSIGQTENTIYF. Rearrangement joined TRBV5-1 to TRBJ1-3; TRBD1 is possibly the D segment (6 matching bases). V is pared back by 4 bases and J by 6 bases, with 14 bases lying between the germline termini. Sequences SGHRS (CDR1) and YFSETQ (CDR2) are obtained from the germline V gene. The CDR3 covers 14 residues, taking in both the cysteine and the phenylalanine. Only the CDR3 part of the read is kept: 42 bases, read in frame from the first base.